This T cell receptor beta chain was recorded in a study of blood T cell repertoires in COVID-19. Study in general: Samples taken during acute and convalescent COVID-19 were collected in the United States, Italy and Spain. T cells, B-cell-depleted T cells, or PBMCs supplied cDNA or gDNA.

The CDR3 length is 18 residues. Trimming took 3 bases from V and 7 from J, leaving 28 bases between them. Germline assignment: CDR1 SEHNR and CDR2 FQNEAQ (reference sequence). Enrollment of patients from Seattle took place during active infection, with longitudinal follow-up. In the original analysis: Estimation of nucleated cell counts relied on the amplification of reference gene primers. TCRdb's table, derived via immunoSEQ multiplex PCR, lists solely in-frame clones and lacks some. D and trimming were read from the DNA, whereas the V and J calls and clone size are those reported in that table. The table records 150,000 to 200,000 clones, roughly 80% of them present only once.

The receptor's source is a woman over 75 with COVID-19, enrolled during active disease. The V call is TRBV7-9, the J call TRBJ2-7; a possible D gene is TRBD2 (5 bases). What was sequenced was peripheral blood. CDR3 amino acids: CASSFTVSRGSRLGEQYF. Written as DNA, the CDR3 is TGTGCCAGCAGCTTTACTGTAAGTCGGGGAAGCCGACTGGGGGAGCAGTACTTC.